This TCR beta chain comes out of a study of OX40 agonist ivuxolimab in advanced cancers. Assay: immunoSEQ multiplex PCR; the TCRdb copy retains only in-frame clones and omits some. The sample includes tens of thousands of clones, approximately 79% of them seen just once. From germline, CDR1 is MGHRA and CDR2 YSYEKL. The CDR3 extends over 17 amino acids. The V and J ends lost 1 base and 0 bases respectively, with 14 bases between them. The sequences come from CD4+ or CD8+ T cells sorted from blood, collected in a trial of the OX40 agonist ivuxolimab. The TCR sequence derives from an adult with an advanced solid tumor such as melanoma, head and neck, liver or kidney cancer. V gene TRBV4-1 combines with J gene TRBJ2-3; D tentatively reads TRBD1 or TRBD2 (5 bases each). The CDR3 reads CASSQVGAGSSTDTQYF. CDR3 nucleotides: TGCGCCAGCAGCCAAGTCGGGGCCGGTTCTAGCACAGATACGCAGTATTTT.